These T cell receptor beta chains were read from a single sample in a study of neoadjuvant nivolumab and ipilimumab in lung cancer. Clones were sequenced by immunoSEQ multiplex PCR, and TCRdb holds only the in-frame ones, with some missing. This sample has around 6,000 clones; 65% occur once, and the top ten carry about 15%. Sequencing used tumor tissue, obtained after neoadjuvant nivolumab, alone or with ipilimumab, at or shortly before surgery. These receptors originate from an adult with non-small cell lung cancer. Both conserved end residues are part of each CDR3. The D gene is left open where the match is weak. The size field is filled for only some rows; it gives once, few, many or a size class.

v_call	clone_size	cdr3_length	j_call	d_call	cdr3_nt	cdr3_aa
TRBV28	few	14	TRBJ1-2	-	TGTGCCAGCATCAACCGAGGGTCGGGATATGGCTACACCTTC	CASINRGSGYGYTF
TRBV11-2	-	15	TRBJ2-7	TRBD2	TGTGCCAGCAGCTTAGTCGGCGGGAGCTCCTACGAGCAGTACTTC	CASSLVGGSSYEQYF
TRBV6-5	-	12	TRBJ2-7	-	TGTGCCAGCGGAGCGGTGTCCTACGAGCAGTACTTC	CASGAVSYEQYF
TRBV7-9	few	13	TRBJ1-1	-	TGTGCCAGCAGCTTAGGGCAGGGCACTGAAGCTTTCTTT	CASSLGQGTEAFF
TRBV6-6	medium-sized	13	TRBJ2-7	-	TGTGCCAGCTTTAGGGGGGGATCCTACGAGCAGTACTTC	CASFRGGSYEQYF
TRBV15	-	16	TRBJ2-2	-	TGTGCCACCAGCACCCACAGCACGAGGAACCCCGGGGAGCTGTTTTTT	CATSTHSTRNPGELFF
TRBV6-4	-	13	TRBJ2-1	-	TGTGCCAGCAGTAGGGAGGAAAACAATGAGCAGTTCTTC	CASSREENNEQFF
TRBV29-1	-	16	TRBJ2-1	TRBD2	TGCAGCGTTGAAGATCCAGGGACTAGTTCTTACAATGAGCAGTTCTTC	CSVEDPGTSSYNEQFF
TRBV19	-	15	TRBJ1-5	-	TGTGCCAGGGAATACAGGGTTGTGGGCAATCAGCCCCAGCATTTT	CAREYRVVGNQPQHF
TRBV4-1	once	14	TRBJ2-3	-	TGCGCCAGCAGCCCGAGGGTATCCACAGATACGCAGTATTTT	CASSPRVSTDTQYF
TRBV5-4	-	14	TRBJ2-2	-	TGTGCCAGCAGCTCTGGGACAAACACCGGGGAGCTGTTTTTT	CASSSGTNTGELFF
TRBV7-2	-	16	TRBJ2-2	-	TGTGCCAGCAGCTTAGTGGGGACTCAGAACACCGGGGAGCTGTTTTTT	CASSLVGTQNTGELFF
TRBV7-9	-	13	TRBJ2-7	-	TGTGCCAGCAGCCCCCCCCGGGCCGCCGAGCAGTACTTC	CASSPPRAAEQYF
TRBV25-1	-	12	TRBJ1-1	-	TGTGCCAGCAGTGAAACGAACACTGAAGCTTTCTTT	CASSETNTEAFF
TRBV14	-	15	TRBJ1-1	-	TGTGCCAGCAGGCTCACCGGGGCACCGAACACTGAAGCTTTCTTT	CASRLTGAPNTEAFF
TRBV11-2	-	14	TRBJ2-5	TRBD1	TGTGCCAGCAGGTCCGGGACAGGGCAAGAGACCCAGTACTTC	CASRSGTGQETQYF
TRBV28	-	19	TRBJ1-1	TRBD1	TGTGCCAGCAGATCTACCGGGACAGGGGGAGGTTGGGTAGTCACTGAAGCTTTCTTT	CASRSTGTGGGWVVTEAFF
TRBV6-5	-	15	TRBJ2-2	-	TGTGCCAGCAGCCGCCCTACAAAGGACACCGGGGAGCTGTTTTTT	CASSRPTKDTGELFF
TRBV18	few	14	TRBJ1-5	TRBD1	TGTGCCAGCTCATTGACAGGGGGTGATCAGCCCCAGCATTTT	CASSLTGGDQPQHF
TRBV6-5	-	14	TRBJ1-5	-	TGTGCCAGCAGTTACACAGGGTTGAATCAGCCCCAGCATTTT	CASSYTGLNQPQHF
TRBV30	few	13	TRBJ2-3	TRBD1	TGTGCCTGGAACCAGGGACAGTCAGATACGCAGTATTTT	CAWNQGQSDTQYF
TRBV19	-	16	TRBJ2-1	TRBD1	TGTGCCAGTAGCAGCTTCGACAGGGGTGGGAACAATGAGCAGTTCTTC	CASSSFDRGGNNEQFF
TRBV13	once	11	TRBJ1-1	-	TGTGCCAGCAGTCGGCGGGTTGAAGCTTTCTTT	CASSRRVEAFF
TRBV4-1	-	13	TRBJ1-4	-	TGCGCCAGCAGCCAAACCCAAGTCACGCGGCTGTTTTTT	CASSQTQVTRLFF
TRBV28	few	13	TRBJ2-7	-	TGTGCCAGCAGTTTAGGTAAGGGTTACGAGCAGTACTTC	CASSLGKGYEQYF
TRBV5-1	-	14	TRBJ1-1	-	TGCGCCAGCAGCGAGCTCGGCAAGAACACTGAAGCTTTCTTT	CASSELGKNTEAFF
TRBV9	-	15	TRBJ1-5	TRBD1	TGTGCCAGCAGCCCCTCTACAGGGGGCATTCAGCCCCAGCATTTT	CASSPSTGGIQPQHF
TRBV4-1	-	14	TRBJ2-1	-	TGCGCCAGCAGCCACACAACAGGGATAGGGGAGCAGTTCTTC	CASSHTTGIGEQFF
TRBV6-5	-	15	TRBJ1-1	-	TGTGCCAGCAGTTACGCATCGACCTTTAACACTGAAGCTTTCTTT	CASSYASTFNTEAFF
TRBV6-1	-	13	TRBJ2-3	-	TGTGCCAGCAGTGCAATCAGCACAGATACGCAGTATTTT	CASSAISTDTQYF
TRBV10-2	-	13	TRBJ2-5	-	TGCGCCAGCAGTGAGCAGGGGGGAGAGACCCAGTACTTC	CASSEQGGETQYF
TRBV28	-	16	TRBJ2-7	-	TGTGCCAGCAGCACGACACGCCGGGGGCCGGGGTACGAGCAGTACTTC	CASSTTRRGPGYEQYF
TRBV11-1	-	12	TRBJ1-3	-	TGTGCCAGCAGGAGAACTGGAAACACCATATATTTT	CASRRTGNTIYF
TRBV28	-	15	TRBJ2-7	-	TGTGCCAGCAGTTTACCCAGGGGACGGAGGTACGAGCAGTACTTC	CASSLPRGRRYEQYF
TRBV4-1	-	16	TRBJ1-5	-	TGCGCCAGCAGCCAAGGTAATCCGGGGAGCAATCAGCCCCAGCATTTT	CASSQGNPGSNQPQHF
TRBV11-3	-	16	TRBJ2-2	TRBD1	TGTGCCAGCAGCTCTCAAGGGACAGGGAACACCGGGGAGCTGTTTTTT	CASSSQGTGNTGELFF